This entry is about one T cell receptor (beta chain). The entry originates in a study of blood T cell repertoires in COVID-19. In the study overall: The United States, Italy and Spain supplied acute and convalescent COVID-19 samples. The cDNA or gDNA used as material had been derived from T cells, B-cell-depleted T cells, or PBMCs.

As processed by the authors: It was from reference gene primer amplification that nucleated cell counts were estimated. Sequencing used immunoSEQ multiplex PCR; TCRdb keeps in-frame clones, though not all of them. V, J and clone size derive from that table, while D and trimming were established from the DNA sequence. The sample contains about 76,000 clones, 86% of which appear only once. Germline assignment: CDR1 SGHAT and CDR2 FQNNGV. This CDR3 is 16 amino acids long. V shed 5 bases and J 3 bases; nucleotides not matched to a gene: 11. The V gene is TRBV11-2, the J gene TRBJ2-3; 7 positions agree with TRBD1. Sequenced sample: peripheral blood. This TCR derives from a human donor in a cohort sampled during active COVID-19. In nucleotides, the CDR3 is TGTGCCAGCAGCGGTGGGGACAGTCATTCTACAGATACGCAGTATTTT. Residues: CASSGGDSHSTDTQYF.